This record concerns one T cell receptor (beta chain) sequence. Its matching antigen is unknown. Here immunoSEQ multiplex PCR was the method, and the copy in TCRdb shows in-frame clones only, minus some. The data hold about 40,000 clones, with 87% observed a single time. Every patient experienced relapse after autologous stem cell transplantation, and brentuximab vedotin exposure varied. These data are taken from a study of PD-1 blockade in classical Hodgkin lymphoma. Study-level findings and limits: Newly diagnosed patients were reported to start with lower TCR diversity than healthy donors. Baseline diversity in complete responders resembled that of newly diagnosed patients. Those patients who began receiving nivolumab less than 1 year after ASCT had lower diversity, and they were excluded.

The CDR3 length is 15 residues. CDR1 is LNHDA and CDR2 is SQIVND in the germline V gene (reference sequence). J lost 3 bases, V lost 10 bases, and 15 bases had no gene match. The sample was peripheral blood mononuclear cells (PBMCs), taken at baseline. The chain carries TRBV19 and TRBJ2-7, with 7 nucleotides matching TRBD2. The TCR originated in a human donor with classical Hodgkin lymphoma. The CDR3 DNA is TGTGCCATCCGACCCCCGGGGGGAATGAACTACGAGCAGTACTTC. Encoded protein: CAIRPPGGMNYEQYF.